The source of this TCR beta chain is a study of T cells in Graves' hyperthyroidism and ophthalmopathy. Amplification of TCR beta CDR3 regions used RNA as the template. HTBI primers were the set used in a first-round RT-PCR of the TCR CDR3. TCRdb re-called the multiplex PCR reads through MiXCR, storing one row per CDR3 protein. The sample records around 290,000 distinct CDR3 sequences, about 14% being singletons. Sequenced material: blood. The clonotype originates from a woman in her thirties with Graves' hyperthyroidism that later progressed to Graves' ophthalmopathy.

CDR3 coding DNA: TGTGCCAGCAGCCCCCGCGGGGGGACGACCTACGAGCAGTACTTC. It codes for CASSPRGGTTYEQYF. This chain joins TRBV11-2 and TRBJ2-7, with 8 bases matching TRBD2. This CDR3 spans 15 amino acids. CDR1 and CDR2 (germline): SGHAT, FQNNGV. The V and J ends lost 5 bases and 2 bases, in that order; junction bases with no gene match: 8. The entire variable domain, with the rest obtained from reference TRBV11-2 and TRBJ2-7, is as follows: EAGVAQSPRYKIIEKRQSVAFWCNPISGHATLYWYQQILGQGPKLLIQFQNNGVVDDSQLPKDRFSAERLKGVDSTLKIQPAKLEDSAVYLCASSPRGGTTYEQYFGPGTRLTVT.